Described below is a single TCR beta chain sequence and its context. The sample is drawn from a study of CD8 T cells in ankylosing spondylitis. TCRdb reprocessed the 5' RACE reads with MiXCR, giving one entry per CDR3 protein. The sample holds 150,000 to 250,000 distinct CDR3 sequences, around 13% seen once. Trimming at V came to 2 bases and at J to 1 base, leaving 6 bases not matched to a gene. Germline V CDR1 and CDR2: WSHSY, SAAADI. The CDR3 covers 17 residues. The sequencing sample was made of blood, either unsorted or a sorted T cell fraction (not recorded which). V and J are TRBV10-2 and TRBJ2-1; 9 bases fit TRBD2. The TCR comes from a male donor with ankylosing spondylitis or in good health (not recorded which). The CDR3, as DNA: TGCGCCAGCAGTGAGGCGGGAGGGGCGCGGTCCTACAATGAGCAGTTCTTC. Its translation: CASSEAGGARSYNEQFF.